This TCR beta chain was observed in a study of cytomegalovirus exposure and HLA in healthy donors. At the level of the study: The 120 validation repertoires and the approximately 630 first-cohort repertoires shared a platform, a later analysis reported. Study-wide results and limits: CMV antigen specificity was confirmed in vitro for a few CMV-associated chains. The study listed 164 cytomegalovirus-associated TCR beta chains.

The method was immunoSEQ multiplex PCR; TCRdb's version includes in-frame clones alone and lacks a portion of them. Of 160,000 or so clones listed, 86% are singletons. The V segment lost 6 bases and the J segment 7 bases; nucleotides outside the gene matches: 11. The CDR3 totals 14 residues. Germline assignment: CDR1 MNHNS and CDR2 SASEGT. Donors came from a validation cohort of about 110 subjects, distinct from the first 666-subject cohort. Points on this clone: Its antigen is as yet unknown.

The J gene is TRBJ2-7, the V gene TRBV6-1; 8 bases map to TRBD2. Sequenced: PBMCs. The TCR originated in a man aged 18 to 29 in good health and CMV-seropositive. The CDR3 loop reads CASRFTGGPEEQYF. The CDR3 coding sequence is TGTGCCAGCAGATTTACGGGAGGGCCGGAGGAGCAGTACTTC.